Below are 23 T cell receptor beta chains sequenced from a single sample in a study of identical twins. One entry per CDR3 protein results from TCRdb running MiXCR on the 5' RACE reads. Among roughly 250,000 distinct CDR3 sequences, over 12% were seen once, and the ten largest hold 7% to 9.5%. Sequencing was carried out using memory (CD45RO+) T cells sorted from blood. All receptors derive from a woman aged 18 to 35 in good health.

This clonotype was picked up a small number of times. The chain uses TRBV7-2 and TRBJ2-5, with a weak D call TRBD2 (5 bases). The CDR3 is 13 amino acids. V gave up 6 bases and J gave up 2 bases, with 10 bases separating them. The V gene's germline CDR1 is SGHTA and CDR2 FQGNSA. CDR3 sequence reads: CASSRTPQETQYF. DNA of the CDR3: TGTGCCAGCAGTCGGACTCCTCAAGAGACCCAGTACTTC. The whole variable domain, remainder taken from reference TRBV7-2 and TRBJ2-5, is GAGVSQSPSNKVTEKGKDVELRCDPISGHTALYWYRQSLGQGLEFLIYFQGNSAPDKSGLPSDRFSAERTGGSVSTLTIQRTQQEDSAVYLCASSRTPQETQYFGPGTRLLVL.

This clonotype turned up a few times. The chain links TRBV6-1 to TRBJ2-1; 10 bases line up with TRBD2. Germline V CDR1 and CDR2: MNHNS, SASEGT. V lost 9 bases to trimming and J lost 2 bases; unmatched junction nucleotides: 7. The CDR3 covers 15 residues. The CDR3 DNA reads as TGTGCCAGTCAGATTCTAGCGGGGGCCTACAATGAGCAGTTCTTC. Translated, it gives CASQILAGAYNEQFF.

V is TRBV27 and J is TRBJ2-1, with 9 bases aligning to TRBD2. The V segment lost 7 bases and the J segment 6 bases; nucleotides outside the gene matches: 10. This CDR3 spans 15 amino acids. Looked up from germline, CDR1 is MNHEY and CDR2 is SMNVEV (reference sequence). CDR3 DNA: TGTGCCAGCACCCTATTGATAGCGGGAGTCAATGAGCAGTTCTTC. This encodes CASTLLIAGVNEQFF.

This sequence joins TRBV2 and TRBJ2-6, with a tentative D call TRBD2 (6 bases). Trimming left V 6 bases short and J 2 bases short, with 11 bases between. Germline V gene lookup returns CDR1 SNHLY and CDR2 FYNNEI. The CDR3 has 15 amino acids. CDR3 in amino acids: CASSGRGTGANVLTF. CDR3 DNA: TGTGCCAGCAGCGGTCGGGGGACTGGGGCCAACGTCCTGACTTTC.

This clonotype was detected a few times. This is likely a read error, given that the CDR3 carries no conserved phenylalanine or tryptophan at its end. This sequence joins TRBV5-1 and TRBJ1-6; D is uncertain. Trimming cost V 7 bases and J 5 bases, with 10 bases left between them. This CDR3 has 13 residues. The germline CDR1 and CDR2 sequences are SGHRS and YFSETQ. The CDR3 here is CASGVVNNSPLHL. CDR3 DNA: TGCGCCAGCGGCGTAGTCAATAATTCACCCCTCCACCTT.

The V call is TRBV5-5, the J call TRBJ1-2, with 9 bases lining up with TRBD1. The V gene end was trimmed by 4 bases and the J gene end by 4 bases; junction bases not matched to a gene: 5. CDR1 and CDR2 (germline): SGHKS, YYEKEE (reference sequence). The CDR3 runs 14 residues. CDR3 sequence: CASSGGQGGYGYTF. In DNA, the CDR3 is TGTGCCAGCAGCGGGGGACAGGGAGGCTATGGCTACACCTTC.

V and J are TRBV14 and TRBJ2-5; the D is unclear. Looked up from germline, CDR1 is SGHDN and CDR2 is FVKESK. Trimming removed 2 bases at V and 5 bases at J, with 6 bases between. The CDR3 runs 12 residues. CDR3 in DNA: TGTGCCAGCAGCCAATATCGCGAGACCCAGTACTTC. It translates to CASSQYRETQYF.

This clonotype was found a few times. The V call is TRBV5-5, the J call TRBJ1-1, with 7 bases that match TRBD1. The germline V gene encodes CDR1 SGHKS and CDR2 YYEKEE (reference sequence). CDR3 length: 14 residues. The trim removed 3 bases at V and 2 bases at J, leaving 4 bases unmatched. The CDR3 reads CASSSGQVNTEAFF. In DNA form, the CDR3 reads TGTGCCAGCAGCTCCGGACAGGTCAACACTGAAGCTTTCTTT. Supplemented by reference TRBV5-5 and TRBJ1-1, the full variable domain reads DAGVTQSPTHLIKTRGQQVTLRCSPISGHKSVSWYQQVLGQGPQFIFQYYEKEERGRGNFPDRFSARQFPNYSSELNVNALLLGDSALYLCASSSGQVNTEAFFGQGTRLTVV.

V is TRBV6-8 and J is TRBJ1-1, with D hard to call. This CDR3 comprises 12 residues. Germline V gene data show CDR1 as MNHGY and CDR2 as SAAAGT. V gave up 11 bases and J gave up 0 bases, with 10 bases separating them. The CDR3 DNA reads TGTGCCGGACCGGGAATGAACACTGAAGCTTTCTTT. Translated: CAGPGMNTEAFF.

The chain combines TRBV28 with TRBJ2-7; 7 bases agree with TRBD2. Germline loops: CDR1 MDHEN, CDR2 SYDVKM. After removal of 7 bases from V and 7 bases from J, the junction contained 7 bases not matched to a gene. The CDR3 has 12 residues. CDR3 DNA: TGTGCCAGCACTCCCGGGGGGAGAGAGCAGTACTTC. This encodes CASTPGGREQYF.

The gene calls are TRBV10-2 and TRBJ1-6; D not certain. Germline CDR1 WSHSY, CDR2 SAAADI. The CDR3 runs 13 residues. Trimming pared 6 bases from V and 6 bases from J, leaving 9 bases between. The CDR3 is CASRVDPNSPLHF. The CDR3 nucleotides read TGCGCCAGCAGAGTAGACCCTAATTCACCCCTCCACTTT.

The V call is TRBV7-9, the J call TRBJ2-1, with no clear D. The CDR3 loop spans 14 amino acids. Germline values: CDR1 SEHNR, CDR2 FQNEAQ (reference sequence). Trimming pared 11 bases from V and 0 bases from J, leaving 14 bases between. This chain's CDR3 is CAGKTASSYNEQFF. The CDR3 DNA sequence: TGTGCCGGGAAAACGGCCAGCTCCTACAATGAGCAGTTCTTC.

J is TRBJ1-3 and V is TRBV6-5, with D possibly being TRBD1 (6 bases). Trimming stripped 0 bases from V and 5 bases from J, with 11 bases between. CDR1 is MNHEY, CDR2 SVGAGI, per germline. This CDR3 spans 15 amino acids. CDR3 nucleotide sequence: TGTGCCAGCAGTTACTCACAGGGTGTACGAAACACCATATATTTT. This translates into CASSYSQGVRNTIYF.

The J gene is TRBJ1-4, the V gene TRBV6-1; D perhaps matches TRBD1 (5 bases). The length of the CDR3 is 12 residues. Trimming left V 6 bases short and J 8 bases short, with 10 bases between. Per the germline V gene, CDR1 is MNHNS and CDR2 is SASEGT. The CDR3 region is CASSRGVEKLFF. For the CDR3, the DNA is TGTGCCAGCAGCCGGGGGGTGGAAAAACTGTTTTTT.

The chain uses TRBV7-2 and TRBJ2-1; D is possibly TRBD2 (5 bases). Germline loops: CDR1 SGHTA, CDR2 FQGNSA. CDR3 length equals 13 residues. Trimming took off 5 bases at V and 9 bases at J, with 14 bases between the two ends. This CDR3 is CASSPLREREQFF. CDR3 nucleotide sequence: TGTGCCAGCAGCCCGCTACGGGAACGTGAGCAGTTCTTC.

This clonotype has at least ten counts. This sequence joins TRBV2 and TRBJ2-5; D may be TRBD1 (6 bases). Trimming removed 6 bases at V and 4 bases at J, with 9 bases between. The CDR3 spans 12 residues. The germline gives CDR1 SNHLY, CDR2 FYNNEI. For the CDR3, the DNA is TGTGCCAGCAGCGGACAGACAGAGACCCAGTACTTC. Translation: CASSGQTETQYF.

The V and J genes are TRBV14 and TRBJ1-1, with 7 nucleotides matching TRBD1. There are 13 residues in the CDR3. Germline CDR1 and CDR2: SGHDN and FVKESK. Losses at the gene ends were 1 base for V and 7 bases for J; bases not matched to a gene: 3. The CDR3 is CASSQVTGLEAFF. In DNA, the CDR3 is TGTGCCAGCAGCCAAGTGACAGGGCTTGAAGCTTTCTTT.

This clonotype was seen only a few times. This sequence joins TRBV20-1 and TRBJ1-3; unclear D gene. CDR3 length equals 14 residues. The germline gives CDR1 DFQATT, CDR2 SNEGSKA (reference sequence). Between the trimmed V and J ends, which lost 4 bases and 4 bases, there was a span of 14 bases. Here the CDR3 reads CSAKPQTGGNTIYF. DNA for the CDR3: TGCAGTGCTAAGCCCCAGACGGGCGGAAACACCATATATTTT.

This clonotype occurred a few times. The rearrangement uses TRBV6-5 and TRBJ2-1, with 11 bases identical to TRBD2. The ends lost 4 bases at V and 7 bases at J; junction bases unmatched: 9. The CDR3 covers 16 residues. Germline V gives CDR1 MNHEY, CDR2 SVGAGI. DNA for the CDR3: TGTGCCAGCAGTTCCCTCGGACTAGCGGGTCGGAATGAGCAGTTCTTC. This encodes CASSSLGLAGRNEQFF.

In this sample, this clonotype turned up a few times. CDR3 sequence: CASSYRERQPQHF. The CDR3, as DNA: TGTGCCAGCAGTTACCGGGAGAGGCAGCCCCAGCATTTT. V and J are TRBV12-3 or TRBV12-4 and TRBJ1-5; D is undetermined. V was trimmed by 4 bases and J by 7 bases, leaving 11 bases between them. This CDR3 region has 13 residues.

This clonotype was picked up many times. One junction end disagrees with the germline gene, perhaps due to a read error. This chain links TRBV5-1 with TRBJ1-2, with no clear D. CDR1 is SGHRS and CDR2 is YFSETQ in the germline V gene. This CDR3 region has 13 residues. The CDR3 bases are TGCGCCAGCAGCTTGGGAAGTAACCATGGCTACACCTTC. Residues: CASSLGSNHGYTF.

This sequence joins TRBV7-8 and TRBJ2-5; weak D call: TRBD1 (6 bases). The CDR3 totals 14 residues. The germline V and J ends were trimmed by 5 bases and 5 bases, with 15 bases remaining between them. Germline V gene data show CDR1 as SGHVS and CDR2 as FQNEAQ. The CDR3 region is CASSQGGVRETQYF. The CDR3, as DNA: TGTGCCAGCAGCCAAGGGGGTGTTAGGGAGACCCAGTACTTC.

The chain is built from TRBV5-1 and TRBJ2-2, with D possibly TRBD1 on 5 matching bases. The CDR3 spans 20 residues. Trimming cost V 1 base and J 3 bases, with 25 bases left between them. Germline V gene data show CDR1 as SGHRS and CDR2 as YFSETQ. For the CDR3, the DNA is TGCGCCAGCAGCTTGAAAGGATACAGGAACCGTACCATCTACACCGGGGAGCTGTTTTTT. This codes for CASSLKGYRNRTIYTGELFF.